Given below is one T cell receptor beta chain in context. Its specific antigen is unknown. An end of the junction does not agree with germline; a read error may underlie this. From a lookup of the germline V gene, CDR1 and CDR2 are SNHLY and FYNNEI. Including the terminal cysteine and phenylalanine, the CDR3 comprises 13 residues. Only the CDR3 region is kept as DNA, spanning 39 bases read in frame from base 1. The data derive from a study of sequential checkpoint blockade in melanoma (dated by TCRdb to about 2019). Regarding the research as a whole: Patients were randomized 1:1 to first-line nivolumab followed by ipilimumab (arm A) or ipilimumab followed by nivolumab (arm B). Maintenance nivolumab came after each of the two trial sequences. The paper's findings and limits, for the study overall: Larger, independent patient cohorts are needed to validate the response-prediction model that combines TCR metrics and mutation burden.

This specimen's treatment or condition label, per the study, means: randomized to nivolumab then ipilimumab (arm A) or the reverse (arm B). None of the trial patients had been given prior DNA-damaging chemotherapy. Thawed PBMCs were sorted on a FACS Aria II flow cytometer to isolate live CD3+CD8+ cells negative for CD19 and CD56. Samples came from patients with melanoma in CheckMate 064, a randomized, open-label phase II trial of sequential checkpoint blockade. Peripheral blood mononuclear cells were collected by leukapheresis, purified with Ficoll-Paque, and frozen in human serum with 10% DMSO. Right after sorting, the blood CD3+CD8+ cells were verified to be >98% pure, and DNA extraction followed. The immunoSEQ Assay was used to immunosequence TCRbeta CDR3 regions from genomic DNA. Before high-throughput sequencing, the genomic DNA was amplified using bias-controlled multiplex PCR. The paper's data handling went like this. To quantify the absolute abundance of each unique TCRbeta CDR3 region, the sequences were collapsed and filtered. Clonality, defined as 1 minus Pielou's evenness, was calculated using only productive rearrangements. A previously published method was used to identify clones with significantly greater frequencies in on-treatment samples than in baseline samples. Held by TCRdb, this immuneACCESS table contains in-frame sequences only and omits some clones. Under half of the omission traces to an unresolved V gene where checked; the cause of the rest is unknown. V, J and clone size derive from that table, while D and trimming were established from the DNA sequence. Within this sample are 25,000 to 30,000 clones, with 77% of them counted one time only. The ten largest clonotypes hold about a fifth of the sample.

This receptor was identified in a human donor with melanoma. Material: CD8+ T cells sorted from blood (inferred from file names), obtained from a patient given nivolumab and ipilimumab in sequence. The rearrangement combines TRBV2 with TRBJ1-2, and possibly TRBD1, on 6 matching bases. This receptor carries the CDR3 CASSEAQGYGYTF. The DNA sequence is given as TGTGCCAGCAGCGAAGCACAGGGCTATGGCTACACCTTC.